What follows are 9 T cell receptor beta chains derived from one specimen sequenced in a study of blood T cell repertoires in COVID-19. Sequencing used immunoSEQ multiplex PCR; TCRdb keeps in-frame clones, though not all of them. The repertoire holds about 180,000 clones, around 87% seen once, with approximately 2.9% in the top ten. Sequenced: peripheral blood. Receptors originate from a woman younger than 45 with active or convalescent COVID-19.

V is TRBV6-5 and J is TRBJ2-6; TRBD2 is a possible D gene (6 bases). V was shortened by 7 bases and J by 3 bases, with 10 bases between the two germline ends. Per the germline V gene, CDR1 is MNHEY and CDR2 is SVGAGI. The CDR3 sequence is 14 residues long. The CDR3 protein is CASTAGLGANVLTF. CDR3 nucleotide sequence: TGTGCCAGCACCGCGGGACTTGGGGCCAACGTCCTGACTTTC.

This clone was counted once. The rearrangement links TRBV11-2 to TRBJ2-1; perhaps TRBD1 as D (6 bases). The CDR3 is 17 amino acids. V was clipped by 2 bases and J by 8 bases, with 22 bases between them. Looked up from germline, CDR1 is SGHAT and CDR2 is FQNNGV. In nucleotides, the CDR3 is TGTGCCAGCAGCTTATGGGGTACGGAGGCACCAGGGGATGAGCAGTTCTTC. It specifies CASSLWGTEAPGDEQFF.

This clone has a handful of counts. The chain employs TRBV18 and TRBJ1-1, with D maybe TRBD1 (6 bases). This CDR3 spans 14 amino acids. CDR1 is KGHSH and CDR2 is LQKENI in the germline V gene. V was pared by 4 bases and J by 4 bases, with 13 bases between. CDR3 residues: CASSHDRRGTEAFF. The CDR3 DNA sequence: TGTGCCAGCTCACACGATCGCAGGGGCACTGAAGCTTTCTTT.

V usage is TRBV19 and J usage is TRBJ1-1, with TRBD1 matching over 10 bases. V lost 3 bases to trimming and J lost 1 base; unmatched junction nucleotides: 11. The CDR3 totals 18 residues. Germline V lookup: CDR1 LNHDA, CDR2 SQIVND (reference sequence). CDR3 nucleotide sequence: TGTGCCAGTAGTATTGAGCTCCGGGACAGGGGCAGGAACACTGAAGCTTTCTTT. This encodes CASSIELRDRGRNTEAFF.

This sequence joins TRBV4-1 and TRBJ2-3, with 10 bases fitting TRBD2. V gave up 4 bases and J gave up 6 bases; unmatched junction bases: 13. Germline assignment: CDR1 MGHRA and CDR2 YSYEKL. The CDR3 extends over 17 amino acids. DNA for the CDR3: TGCGCCAGCAGCCCCCCACGACTAGCGGGCCCGACGGATACGCAGTATTTT. Translated, it gives CASSPPRLAGPTDTQYF.

The chain uses TRBV18 and TRBJ1-2; 8 positions match TRBD1. J lost 8 bases, V lost 3 bases, and 8 bases had no gene match. CDR3 length: 14 residues. CDR1 and CDR2 from the germline V gene are KGHSH and LQKENI. The CDR3 bases are TGTGCCAGCTCACCTAAACAGGGGGGCGGCGGCTACACCTTC. Protein: CASSPKQGGGGYTF.

The rearrangement uses TRBV4-1 and TRBJ2-7, with D perhaps matching TRBD1 (5 bases). V shed 4 bases and J shed 4 bases, with 17 bases lying between them. CDR1 is MGHRA, CDR2 YSYEKL, per germline. CDR3 length: 15 amino acids. The CDR3 DNA follows: TGCGCCAGCAGCCCTGTTAACGGGCGACAGTACGAGCAGTACTTC. Amino acids: CASSPVNGRQYEQYF.

The gene calls are TRBV5-1 and TRBJ2-1, with TRBD2 identical over 8 bases. Germline V lookup: CDR1 SGHRS, CDR2 YFSETQ. The V segment lost 3 bases and the J segment 3 bases; nucleotides outside the gene matches: 8. CDR3 length: 16 residues. The CDR3: CASSSGTSGNYNEQFF. DNA for the CDR3: TGCGCCAGCAGCTCTGGGACTAGTGGGAACTACAATGAGCAGTTCTTC.

This clone was detected only once. The J gene is TRBJ2-7, the V gene TRBV3-1 (or the pseudogene TRBV3-2); D is perhaps TRBD1 (5 bases). Germline V CDR1 and CDR2: LGHDT, YNNKEL (reference sequence). Trimming cost V 1 base and J 2 bases, with 12 bases left between them. The CDR3 is 15 amino acids. The CDR3 spells CASSQVGRSPYEQYF. CDR3 bases: TGTGCCAGCAGCCAAGTGGGGCGGTCCCCCTACGAGCAGTACTTC.